The entry below describes one T cell receptor beta chain. Antigen: not known. The sample is drawn from a study of CD8 T cells in Susac syndrome. V was clipped by 0 bases and J by 6 bases, with 8 bases between them. The V gene's germline CDR1 is MNHNS and CDR2 SASEGT. There are 13 residues in the CDR3. Reverse transcription used roughly 0.45 to 1 ug RNA and random hexamers. Amplification of TCR beta CDR3 spanned 54 Vbeta and 13 Jbeta via immunoSEQ multiplex PCR. TCRdb passed the immunoSEQ multiplex PCR reads through MiXCR, listing each CDR3 protein once. Of some 140,000 distinct CDR3 sequences listed, around nine tenths are singletons. The authors sequenced TCR beta from blood CD8+ and CD4+ T cells. Study-wide results and caveats: The number of individuals included in the study's TCR sequencing and HLA analysis was acknowledged as relatively small.

This rearrangement joins TRBV6-1 to TRBJ1-1; D not certain. Sequencing used CD8+ T cells from PBMCs. This receptor was obtained from a human donor with multiple sclerosis. CDR3 region: CASSEALSPEAFF. The CDR3 coding sequence is TGTGCCAGCAGTGAAGCGCTTTCCCCTGAAGCTTTCTTT.